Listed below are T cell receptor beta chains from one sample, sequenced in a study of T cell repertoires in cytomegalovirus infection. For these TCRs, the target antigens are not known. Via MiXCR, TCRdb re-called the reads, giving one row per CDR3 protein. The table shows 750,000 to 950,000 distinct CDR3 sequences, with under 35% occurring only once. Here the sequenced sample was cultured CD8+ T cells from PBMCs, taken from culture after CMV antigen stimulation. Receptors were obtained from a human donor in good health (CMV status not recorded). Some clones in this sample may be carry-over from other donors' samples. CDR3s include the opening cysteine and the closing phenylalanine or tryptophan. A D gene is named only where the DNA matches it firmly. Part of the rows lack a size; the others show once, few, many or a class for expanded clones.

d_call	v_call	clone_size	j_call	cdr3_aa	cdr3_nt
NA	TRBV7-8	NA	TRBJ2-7	CASSSMNSYEQYF	TGTGCCAGCAGCTCGATGAACTCCTACGAGCAGTACTTC
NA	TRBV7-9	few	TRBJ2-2	CASSPRLARNTGELFF	TGTGCCAGCAGTCCTCGACTGGCCCGAAACACCGGGGAGCTGTTTTTT
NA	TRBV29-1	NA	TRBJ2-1	CSVTEVSYNEQFF	TGCAGCGTCACGGAGGTCTCCTACAATGAGCAGTTCTTC
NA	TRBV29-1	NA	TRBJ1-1	CSVAGGEAFF	TGCAGCGTTGCGGGGGGTGAAGCTTTCTTT
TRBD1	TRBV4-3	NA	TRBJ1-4	CASSQHRGKEKLFF	TGCGCCAGCAGCCAACACAGGGGGAAAGAAAAACTGTTTTTT
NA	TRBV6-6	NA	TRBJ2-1	CASSSLSDLSSYNEQFF	TGTGCCAGCAGTTCCCTGAGCGACCTAAGCTCCTACAATGAGCAGTTCTTC
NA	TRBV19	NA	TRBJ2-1	CASSEVASSYNEQFF	TGTGCCAGTAGTGAAGTTGCTTCCTCCTACAATGAGCAGTTCTTC
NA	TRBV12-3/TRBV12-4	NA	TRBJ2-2	CASSSIPGTGELFF	TGTGCCAGCAGTTCGATTCCCGGAACCGGGGAGCTGTTTTTT
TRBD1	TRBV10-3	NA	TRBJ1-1	CAISERTGVNTEAFF	TGTGCCATCAGTGAGCGGACAGGGGTGAACACTGAAGCTTTCTTT
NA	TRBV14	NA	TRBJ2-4	CASSQFSGAKNIQYF	TGTGCCAGCAGCCAATTTAGCGGAGCCAAAAACATTCAGTACTTC
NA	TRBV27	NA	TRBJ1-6	CASSLTDSPNNSPLHF	TGTGCCAGCAGTCTAACGGACAGCCCTAATAATTCACCCCTCCACTTT
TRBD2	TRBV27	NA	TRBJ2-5	CASSLMTSGGQETQYF	TGTGCCAGCAGTTTAATGACTAGCGGGGGGCAAGAGACCCAGTACTTC
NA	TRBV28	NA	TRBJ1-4	CASSPLVGGTNEKLFF	TGTGCCAGCAGCCCCTTGGTGGGGGGAACTAATGAAAAACTGTTTTTT
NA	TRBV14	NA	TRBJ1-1	CASSQDNLVVAEAFF	TGTGCCAGCAGCCAAGATAACTTGGTCGTTGCTGAAGCTTTCTTT
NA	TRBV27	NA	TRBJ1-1	CASSLRWGVTEAFF	TGTGCCAGCAGTTTAAGATGGGGAGTCACTGAAGCTTTCTTT
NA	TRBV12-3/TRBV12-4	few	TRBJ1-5	CASSLTHRVSQPQHF	TGTGCCAGCAGTTTAACCCACAGGGTGAGTCAGCCCCAGCATTTT
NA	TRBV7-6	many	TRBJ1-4	CASSLVPGSNEKLFF	TGTGCCAGCAGCTTAGTTCCAGGGTCTAATGAAAAACTGTTTTTT
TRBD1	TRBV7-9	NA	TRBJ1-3	CASSLVRQGVNTIYF	TGTGCCAGCAGCTTGGTTCGACAGGGAGTAAACACCATATATTTT
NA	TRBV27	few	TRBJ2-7	CASSSPNTGPREQYF	TGTGCCAGCAGTTCCCCCAACACGGGGCCGCGGGAGCAGTACTTC
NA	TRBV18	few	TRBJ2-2	CASSPQGLNTGELFF	TGTGCCAGCTCCCCGCAGGGCTTGAACACCGGGGAGCTGTTTTTT
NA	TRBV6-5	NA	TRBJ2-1	CASSPRRRLDEQFF	TGTGCCAGCAGTCCCCGTAGGAGGTTGGATGAGCAGTTCTTC
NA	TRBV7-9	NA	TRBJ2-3	CASSHGQDVLSTDTQYF	TGTGCCAGCAGCCACGGGCAGGACGTCCTTAGCACAGATACGCAGTATTTT
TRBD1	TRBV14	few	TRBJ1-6	CATRDRGNSPLHF	TGTGCCACCCGGGACAGGGGTAATTCACCCCTCCACTTT
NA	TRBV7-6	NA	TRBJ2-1	CASSLGGHPRDEQFF	TGTGCCAGCAGCTTAGGGGGACACCCTAGGGATGAGCAGTTCTTC
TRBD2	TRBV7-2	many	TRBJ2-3	CASSFLAEFTDTQYF	TGTGCCAGCAGCTTCCTAGCGGAGTTCACAGATACGCAGTATTTT
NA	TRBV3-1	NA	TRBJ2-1	CASSHPGEPRNEQFF	TGTGCCAGCAGCCATCCGGGGGAGCCGAGGAATGAGCAGTTCTTC
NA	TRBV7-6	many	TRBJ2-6	CASRVGANVLTF	TGTGCCAGTAGGGTCGGGGCCAACGTCCTGACTTTC